These 30 T cell receptor beta chains were all obtained from the same sample, sequenced in a study of T cells after yellow fever vaccination. Using its own MiXCR run on the 5' RACE reads, TCRdb lists one record per CDR3 protein. The sample contains around 350,000 distinct CDR3 sequences, around 6.5% of which appear only once. Source: PBMCs, taken 5 days after the yellow fever booster vaccination. These receptors originate from a man aged 25 to 45 who received the YFV17D yellow fever vaccine.

The V call is TRBV27, the J call TRBJ2-3; D call uncertain. CDR3 length: 15 residues. Germline lookup yields CDR1 MNHEY and CDR2 SMNVEV (reference sequence). V was trimmed by 4 bases and J by 2 bases, leaving 13 bases between them. CDR3 sequence reads: CASSSPVENTDTQYF. The CDR3 DNA follows: TGTGCCAGCAGTTCCCCTGTCGAGAACACAGATACGCAGTATTTT.

There are many counts of this clonotype. J is TRBJ2-1 and V is TRBV7-8; D unresolved. The CDR3 is 16 amino acids. V shed 1 base and J shed 5 bases, with 15 bases lying between them. Per the germline V gene, CDR1 is SGHVS and CDR2 is FQNEAQ. The CDR3 region is CASSLVGRLYHNEQFF. DNA for the CDR3: TGTGCCAGCAGCTTAGTGGGCAGACTCTACCACAATGAGCAGTTCTTC.

This clonotype turned up a few times. The rearrangement uses TRBV6-5 and TRBJ1-4; a weak D match, TRBD1 (5 bases). The CDR3 runs to 13 residues. The germline V and J ends were trimmed by 6 bases and 2 bases, with 7 bases remaining between them. Germline CDR1 and CDR2: MNHEY and SVGAGI. The CDR3 sequence is CASRRQTNEKLFF. The CDR3, as DNA: TGTGCCAGCAGAAGACAGACTAATGAAAAACTGTTTTTT.

This clonotype was counted a few times. The chain recombines TRBV5-1 with TRBJ2-3; D not resolved. The germline V gene encodes CDR1 SGHRS and CDR2 YFSETQ. V was shortened by 3 bases and J by 2 bases, with 10 bases between the two germline ends. This CDR3 has 14 residues. The CDR3 DNA is TGCGCCAGCAGCTCGGACCTTGTCACAGATACGCAGTATTTT. Its protein is CASSSDLVTDTQYF.

This clonotype was counted many times. The chain recombines TRBV5-1 with TRBJ2-1; TRBD1 is a possible D gene (5 bases). The V end lost 0 bases, the J end lost 7 bases, and 11 bases lay between the germline ends. Germline V gives CDR1 SGHRS, CDR2 YFSETQ. The CDR3 is 14 amino acids. The CDR3: CASSLAGPGNEQFF. CDR3 nucleotides: TGCGCCAGCAGCTTGGCCGGCCCAGGGAATGAGCAGTTCTTC.

The chain is built from TRBV7-2 and TRBJ2-1; D uncertain. This CDR3 spans 16 amino acids. Germline CDR1 reads SGHTA; CDR2 reads FQGNSA. V was clipped by 2 bases and J by 6 bases, with 17 bases between them. The CDR3 reads CASSLLPATFSNEQFF. CDR3 bases: TGTGCCAGCAGCTTACTTCCAGCGACATTCTCCAATGAGCAGTTCTTC. Combining the CDR3 with reference TRBV7-2 and TRBJ2-1 gives the whole variable domain GAGVSQSPSNKVTEKGKDVELRCDPISGHTALYWYRQSLGQGLEFLIYFQGNSAPDKSGLPSDRFSAERTGGSVSTLTIQRTQQEDSAVYLCASSLLPATFSNEQFFGPGTRLTVL.

This clonotype was found many times. The chain employs TRBV7-9 and TRBJ2-2, with 7 positions matching TRBD1. With V trimmed by 5 bases and J by 5 bases, 11 bases remained unmatched. CDR1 SEHNR and CDR2 FQNEAQ come from the germline V gene (reference sequence). The CDR3 contains 16 residues. Here the CDR3 reads CASSPRGGGKTGELFF. For the CDR3, the DNA is TGTGCCAGCAGCCCCCGAGGGGGCGGAAAGACCGGGGAGCTGTTTTTT.

V is TRBV7-8 and J is TRBJ2-7; 8 bases are shared with TRBD1. J lost 3 bases, V lost 2 bases, and 6 bases had no gene match. The CDR3 is 15 residues long. The V gene's germline CDR1 is SGHVS and CDR2 FQNEAQ. CDR3 protein: CASSLTQGASYEQYF. The CDR3 region has the DNA TGTGCCAGCAGCTTAACCCAGGGGGCTAGCTACGAGCAGTACTTC.

The rearrangement links TRBV7-8 to TRBJ2-1; 10 bases map to TRBD2. CDR3 length: 15 amino acids. The germline V gene encodes CDR1 SGHVS and CDR2 FQNEAQ. Unmatched junction bases numbered 5, after V lost 1 base and J lost 8 bases. The CDR3 DNA is TGTGCCAGCAGCTTAGGCGCTAGCGGGAGTGATGAGCAGTTCTTC. Encoded protein: CASSLGASGSDEQFF.

The V and J genes are TRBV6-5 and TRBJ2-3; weak D call: TRBD1 (6 bases). The germline V gene encodes CDR1 MNHEY and CDR2 SVGAGI. Trimming took off 2 bases at V and 3 bases at J, with 12 bases between the two ends. The CDR3 is 15 amino acids. As DNA, the CDR3 is TGTGCCAGCAGTTACGAGTACAGGGTTACAGATACGCAGTATTTT. This gives the protein CASSYEYRVTDTQYF.

This clonotype was observed a few times. This sequence joins TRBV27 and TRBJ1-1; unclear D gene. The CDR3 loop spans 15 amino acids. The germline V gene encodes CDR1 MNHEY and CDR2 SMNVEV (reference sequence). V gave up 3 bases and J gave up 1 base, with 12 bases separating them. CDR3 in DNA: TGTGCCAGCAGTTTCCTTCCTTACGCGAACACTGAAGCTTTCTTT. Translated: CASSFLPYANTEAFF.

This chain links TRBV15 with TRBJ2-4, with D possibly being TRBD2 (6 bases). V lost 0 bases and J 15 bases, leaving 15 bases between the germline ends. CDR1 and CDR2 from the germline V gene are LNHNV and YYDKDF (reference sequence). There are 13 residues in the CDR3. CDR3 loop: CATSRDLARLGYF. The CDR3 coding sequence is TGTGCCACCAGCAGAGATCTGGCTAGACTAGGGTACTTC.

This clonotype has just a few counts. J is TRBJ2-7 and V is TRBV30; 10 bases match TRBD2. CDR1 GTSNPN and CDR2 SVGIG come from the germline V gene (reference sequence). This CDR3 spans 16 amino acids. V dropped 0 bases and J dropped 2; count of bases not matched to a gene: 7. The CDR3 region has the DNA TGTGCCTGGAGTGTACTGGGACTAGCGCAAACCTACGAGCAGTACTTC. Amino acid sequence: CAWSVLGLAQTYEQYF.

This clonotype was counted between two and nine times. The chain has TRBV24-1 and TRBJ1-2; D is undetermined. CDR1 KGHDR and CDR2 SFDVKD come from the germline V gene. The CDR3 has 13 residues. Trimming stripped 1 base from V and 8 bases from J, with 10 bases between. In DNA form, the CDR3 reads TGTGCCACCAGTGATTTTCGGGGTCAGGGCTACACCTTC. It encodes CATSDFRGQGYTF.

In this sample, this clonotype turned up many times. The CDR3 bases are TGTGCCACCAGCAGAGATGGGACGGGAGTAGAGACCCAGTACTTC. Protein: CATSRDGTGVETQYF. This chain connects TRBV15 to TRBJ2-5; a weak D match, TRBD2 (6 bases). The CDR3 length is 15 residues. Per germline, CDR1 LNHNV and CDR2 YYDKDF (reference sequence). The V and J ends lost 0 bases and 4 bases respectively, with 12 bases between them. Full variable domain (rest looked up from reference TRBV15 and TRBJ2-5): DAMVIQNPRYQVTQFGKPVTLSCSQTLNHNVMYWYQQKSSQAPKLLFHYYDKDFNNEADTPDNFQSRRPNTSFCFLDIRSPGLGDTAMYLCATSRDGTGVETQYFGPGTRLLVL.

This clonotype showed up many times. This chain uses TRBV18 with TRBJ2-2; 8 bases align to TRBD1. The ends lost 4 bases at V and 3 bases at J; junction bases unmatched: 4. This CDR3 has 15 amino acids. CDR1 and CDR2 (germline): KGHSH, LQKENI. In DNA form, the CDR3 reads TGTGCCAGCTCACTGCGGACAGGGCACACCGGGGAGCTGTTTTTT. Protein product: CASSLRTGHTGELFF.

The chain combines TRBV18 with TRBJ2-7; 9 positions agree with TRBD2. Unmatched junction bases numbered 3, after V lost 3 bases and J lost 0 bases. Germline V gene sequence: CDR1 KGHSH, CDR2 LQKENI. This CDR3 has 15 amino acids. CDR3 sequence reads: CASSPASGVSYEQYF. CDR3 bases: TGTGCCAGCTCACCGGCTAGCGGGGTCTCCTACGAGCAGTACTTC. Using reference TRBV18 and TRBJ2-7 for the parts outside the CDR3, the full variable domain is NAGVMQNPRHLVRRRGQEARLRCSPMKGHSHVYWYRQLPEEGLKFMVYLQKENIIDESGMPKERFSAEFPKEGPSILRIQQVVRGDSAAYFCASSPASGVSYEQYFGPGTRLTVT.

The genes are TRBV12-3 or TRBV12-4 and TRBJ2-2; unclear D gene. The V gene lost 8 bases and the J gene lost 6 bases, with 13 bases spanning the gap. The CDR3 consists of 13 residues. The CDR3 loop reads CASGPENPGELFF. The CDR3 DNA reads as TGTGCCAGCGGCCCCGAAAACCCCGGGGAGCTGTTTTTT.

There are many counts of this clonotype. This chain connects TRBV9 to TRBJ2-7; tentative D call: TRBD2 (6 bases). V was clipped by 4 bases and J by 9 bases, with 23 bases between them. Germline-derived CDR1 and CDR2 are SGDLS and YYNGEE. The CDR3 runs 15 residues. DNA of the CDR3: TGTGCCAGCAGCTCATCTCCGGCGGGACTCGCTAGGCAGTACTTC. Translating it yields CASSSSPAGLARQYF.

This clonotype turned up a few times. The chain combines TRBV27 with TRBJ2-3; 12 bases are shared with TRBD2. CDR3 size: 16 residues. Germline CDR1 is MNHEY and CDR2 is SMNVEV (reference sequence). The V and J ends lost 3 bases and 4 bases, in that order; junction bases with no gene match: 5. The CDR3 here is CASSFSTSGSPDTQYF. As DNA, the CDR3 is TGTGCCAGCAGTTTCTCGACTAGCGGGAGTCCAGATACGCAGTATTTT.

This chain connects TRBV6-5 to TRBJ2-1; 9 bases agree with TRBD2. The V segment lost 2 bases and the J segment 0 bases; nucleotides outside the gene matches: 5. The length of the CDR3 is 17 residues. Germline V gene lookup returns CDR1 MNHEY and CDR2 SVGAGI. As DNA, the CDR3 is TGTGCCAGCAGTTACCTAGCGGGACCCAGCTCCTACAATGAGCAGTTCTTC. Translation: CASSYLAGPSSYNEQFF.

The chain joins TRBV5-1 to TRBJ2-3, with D perhaps TRBD1 (6 bases). Germline V lookup: CDR1 SGHRS, CDR2 YFSETQ. Trimming shortened V by 5 bases and J by 5 bases, and 18 bases separated the two germline ends. The CDR3 totals 15 residues. CDR3 sequence reads: CASSLATTGLDTQYF. CDR3 bases: TGCGCCAGCAGTTTAGCTACTACAGGGCTAGATACGCAGTATTTT.

This clonotype has just a few counts. In DNA, the CDR3 is TGCAGTGCTACCAACATAGACAATGAGCAGTTCTTC. Its translation: CSATNIDNEQFF. V is TRBV20-1 and J is TRBJ2-1; no reliable D call. The CDR3 length is 12 residues. CDR1 and CDR2 (germline): DFQATT, SNEGSKA (reference sequence). With 4 bases removed from V and 5 bases from J, the gap between germline ends came to 9 bases.

The chain has TRBV25-1 and TRBJ1-1, with D possibly matching TRBD1 (5 bases). Germline V lookup: CDR1 MGHDK, CDR2 SYGVNS. Trimming removed 4 bases at V and 4 bases at J, with 13 bases between. The CDR3 loop spans 14 amino acids. The CDR3 loop is CASSALDMSTEAFF. The CDR3 nucleotides read TGTGCCAGCAGTGCCCTGGACATGAGCACTGAAGCTTTCTTT. The whole variable domain, remainder taken from reference TRBV25-1 and TRBJ1-1, is EADIYQTPRYLVIGTGKKITLECSQTMGHDKMYWYQQDPGMELHLIHYSYGVNSTEKGDLSSESTVSRIRTEHFPLTLESARPSHTSQYLCASSALDMSTEAFFGQGTRLTVV.

In this sample, this clonotype turned up a few times. The CDR3 sequence is CASSLLAGGRYTQYF. The CDR3 nucleotides read TGTGCCAGCAGCCTACTAGCGGGAGGTAGATATACGCAGTATTTT. This sequence joins TRBV14 and TRBJ2-3, with 12 bases aligning to TRBD2. V dropped 4 bases and J dropped 7; count of bases not matched to a gene: 6. Germline CDR1 and CDR2: SGHDN and FVKESK. There are 15 residues in the CDR3.

This clonotype has more than one count but fewer than ten. The V gene is TRBV29-1, the J gene TRBJ2-5, with 7 bases that match TRBD2. Unmatched junction bases numbered 3, after V lost 2 bases and J lost 3 bases. Looked up from germline, CDR1 is SQVTM and CDR2 is ANQGSEA. This CDR3 region has 13 residues. CDR3 protein: CSVESLAEETQYF. CDR3 bases: TGCAGCGTTGAAAGCCTAGCGGAAGAGACCCAGTACTTC.

This clonotype turned up a few times. The CDR3 DNA is TGCAGTGCCGTGGGACGGACGACCCAAGAGACCCAGTACTTC. This gives the protein CSAVGRTTQETQYF. This sequence joins TRBV20-1 and TRBJ2-5, with D perhaps TRBD1 or TRBD2 (5 bases each). Per the germline V gene, CDR1 is DFQATT and CDR2 is SNEGSKA (reference sequence). The CDR3 totals 14 residues. V was shortened by 6 bases and J by 1 base, with 15 bases between the two germline ends.

In this sample, this clonotype turned up many times. In DNA, the CDR3 is TGTGCCAGCAGCCAAGAGTGGGGCCAAAGACAAGAGACCCAGTACTTC. It codes for CASSQEWGQRQETQYF. The chain carries TRBV4-2 and TRBJ2-5, with D maybe TRBD1 (5 bases). The CDR3 contains 16 residues. CDR1 is LGHNA, CDR2 YNFKEQ, per germline. V was clipped by 0 bases and J by 2 bases, with 13 bases between them.

The rearrangement uses TRBV7-2 and TRBJ1-5; D gene uncertain. This CDR3 has 15 residues. Between the trimmed V and J ends, which lost 0 bases and 0 bases, there was a span of 6 bases. Per the germline V gene, CDR1 is SGHTA and CDR2 is FQGNSA. The CDR3 protein is CASSLAPFSNQPQHF. The CDR3 nucleotides are TGTGCCAGCAGCTTAGCTCCTTTTAGCAATCAGCCCCAGCATTTT.

This sequence joins TRBV12-3 or TRBV12-4 and TRBJ2-7; D unresolved. Trimming shortened V by 8 bases and J by 0 bases, and 5 bases separated the two germline ends. This CDR3 spans 11 amino acids. CDR3 sequence: CASQNSYEQYF. CDR3 bases: TGTGCCAGCCAGAACTCCTACGAGCAGTACTTC.